What follows are 19 T cell receptor beta chains derived from one specimen sequenced in a study of T cell repertoires in cytomegalovirus infection. Antigen specificity for these receptors is unknown. TCRdb reprocessed the reads with MiXCR, giving one entry per CDR3 protein. This sample carries 450,000 to 600,000 distinct CDR3 sequences, roughly 42% of them seen once, and the ten largest clones take around 45%. This material consisted of cultured PBMCs, taken from culture after CMV antigen stimulation. The receptor set was obtained from a human donor in good health (CMV status not recorded). Some clones in this sample may be carry-over from other donors' samples.

This clonotype was recorded a few times. V is TRBV5-5 and J is TRBJ2-5; perhaps TRBD2 as D (5 bases). V was shortened by 1 base and J by 4 bases, with 17 bases between the two germline ends. Germline loops: CDR1 SGHKS, CDR2 YYEKEE (reference sequence). The CDR3 is 16 amino acids. CDR3 protein: CASSLFPRTAGETQYF. In DNA form, the CDR3 reads TGTGCCAGCAGCTTGTTCCCCCGGACGGCGGGAGAGACCCAGTACTTC. Drawing the rest from reference TRBV5-5 and TRBJ2-5, the complete variable domain is DAGVTQSPTHLIKTRGQQVTLRCSPISGHKSVSWYQQVLGQGPQFIFQYYEKEERGRGNFPDRFSARQFPNYSSELNVNALLLGDSALYLCASSLFPRTAGETQYFGPGTRLLVL.

This chain uses TRBV7-6 with TRBJ2-1; the match to TRBD2 covers 8 bases. V was clipped by 0 bases and J by 4 bases; unmatched bases: 11. The CDR3 consists of 18 residues. The germline V gene encodes CDR1 SGHVS and CDR2 FNYEAQ. CDR3 sequence (DNA): TGTGCCAGCAGCTTAGCCCCACTCGCGGGGGGCCAGTACAATGAGCAGTTCTTC. This sequence encodes CASSLAPLAGGQYNEQFF.

The chain couples TRBV20-1 to TRBJ2-7; weak D call: TRBD1 (7 bases). This CDR3 has 9 amino acids. Germline assignment: CDR1 DFQATT and CDR2 SNEGSKA (reference sequence). V was shortened by 8 bases and J by 12 bases, with 14 bases between the two germline ends. The CDR3 loop is CSSRGAGYF. CDR3 sequence (DNA): TGCAGTTCCAGGGGGGCCGGGTACTTC.

There are a few counts of this clonotype. The rearrangement uses TRBV12-3 or TRBV12-4 and TRBJ1-2; D is unresolved. CDR3 size: 14 residues. V dropped 7 bases and J dropped 2 bases, with 14 bases sitting between them. This chain's CDR3 is CASTGWAENYGYTF. The CDR3 nucleotides are TGTGCCAGCACCGGGTGGGCAGAGAACTATGGCTACACCTTC.

The CDR3 DNA is TGTGCCAGCAGCGTCGGGACAGGGGTTTACGAGCAGTACTTC. This translates into CASSVGTGVYEQYF. The chain links TRBV7-9 to TRBJ2-7, with 10 bases fitting TRBD1. Germline trimming cut 5 bases from V and 4 bases from J; bases unmatched to any gene: 5. Per the germline V gene, CDR1 is SEHNR and CDR2 is FQNEAQ (reference sequence). The CDR3 is 14 residues long.

The chain is built from TRBV12-3 or TRBV12-4 and TRBJ2-1, with 8 nucleotides matching TRBD1. The CDR3 consists of 16 residues. Trimming cost V 0 bases and J 9 bases; bases outside gene matches: 10. The CDR3 region has the DNA TGTGCCAGCAGTTTAGCTAATAGGGCAGGGGGCGGTGAGCAGTTCTTC. Amino acids: CASSLANRAGGGEQFF.

This clonotype appeared once. V gene TRBV12-3 or TRBV12-4 combines with J gene TRBJ2-7; 8 nucleotides match TRBD2. The CDR3 consists of 13 residues. Trimming took 4 bases from V and 9 from J; bases not matched to a gene: 8. Here the CDR3 DNA reads TGTGCCAGCAGTTCGACCGGGGGGGAAGGGCAGTACTTC. Translated, it gives CASSSTGGEGQYF.

This clonotype was counted a single time. The genes are TRBV4-1 and TRBJ2-7; 8 positions match TRBD2. CDR3 length: 15 amino acids. Germline loops: CDR1 MGHRA, CDR2 YSYEKL. The ends lost 4 bases at V and 4 bases at J; junction bases unmatched: 9. The DNA for the CDR3 is TGCGCCAGCAGCCCCCAGGGCGGGGGGTTTTACGAGCAGTACTTC. This codes for CASSPQGGGFYEQYF.

The rearrangement uses TRBV11-2 and TRBJ1-2, with TRBD1 matching over 7 bases. V trimming: 4 bases; J trimming: 8 bases; junction bases outside the gene matches: 22. This CDR3 is built from 18 residues. Germline V gene lookup returns CDR1 SGHAT and CDR2 FQNNGV. CDR3 amino acids: CASSSDRVPPLTRGGYTF. The CDR3 nucleotides read TGTGCCAGCAGCTCCGACAGGGTACCTCCCCTGACGCGGGGCGGCTACACCTTC.

This rearrangement joins TRBV12-3 or TRBV12-4 to TRBJ2-3, with TRBD2 matching over 8 bases. This CDR3 is built from 17 residues. Unmatched junction bases numbered 14, after V lost 6 bases and J lost 3 bases. The CDR3 loop reads CASSRYRPGLVTDTQYF. The CDR3 bases are TGTGCCAGCAGCCGATACCGACCGGGACTAGTGACAGATACGCAGTATTTT.

Concerning this clonotype itself: An end of the junction differs from the germline gene, which may be a read error. V is TRBV20-1 and J is TRBJ1-1; 9 bases map to TRBD1. CDR1 is DFQATT, CDR2 SNEGSKA, per germline (reference sequence). This CDR3 spans 17 amino acids. CDR3 amino acids: CSARGRPRQGENTEDFF. In DNA form, the CDR3 reads TGCAGTGCTAGAGGGAGACCACGACAGGGGGAGAACACTGAAGATTTCTTT.

The CDR3 bases are TGTGCCAGCAGCTTACAACCAGCGGGGGGGCTTATCAATGAGCAGTTCTTC. This gives the protein CASSLQPAGGLINEQFF. The chain carries TRBV7-6 and TRBJ2-1; 10 bases match TRBD2. With V trimmed by 2 bases and J by 6 bases, 10 bases remained unmatched. The CDR3 covers 17 residues. CDR1 is SGHVS, CDR2 FNYEAQ, per germline.

This clonotype was seen a handful of times. The J gene is TRBJ2-7, the V gene TRBV18; D remains unclear. CDR1 KGHSH and CDR2 LQKENI come from the germline V gene. Trimming cost V 2 bases and J 5 bases, with 1 base left between them. This CDR3 contains 10 residues. CDR3 region: CASSPNEQYF. CDR3 coding DNA: TGTGCCAGCTCACCAAACGAGCAGTACTTC.

This chain uses TRBV7-9 with TRBJ1-2, with D perhaps TRBD1 (6 bases). This CDR3 is 14 amino acids long. V lost 3 bases to trimming and J lost 8 bases, with 16 bases between them. The germline V gene encodes CDR1 SEHNR and CDR2 FQNEAQ (reference sequence). CDR3 protein: CASSFRGSAPGYTF. CDR3 DNA: TGTGCCAGCAGCTTCAGGGGTAGCGCGCCCGGCTACACCTTC.

The chain combines TRBV6-2 or TRBV6-3 with TRBJ2-6, with TRBD2 as a possible D gene (6 bases). V was clipped by 9 bases and J by 4 bases, with 19 bases between them. Germline CDR1 is MNHEY and CDR2 is SVGEGT. CDR3 length: 16 residues. CDR3 sequence: CASTPRGGEGANVLTF. The CDR3 DNA reads TGTGCCAGTACGCCCAGAGGAGGGGAGGGGGCCAACGTCCTGACTTTC.

The chain combines TRBV7-2 with TRBJ2-3; D tentatively reads TRBD1 or TRBD2 (6 bases each). Germline V gives CDR1 SGHTA, CDR2 FQGNSA. This CDR3 has 16 amino acids. V lost 3 bases, J lost 11 bases, and 24 bases lay in between. The CDR3 is CASSFRQGIEGGQQYF. The CDR3 region has the DNA TGTGCCAGCAGCTTTCGGCAAGGGATTGAGGGGGGACAGCAGTATTTT.

The rearrangement joins TRBV6-1 to TRBJ1-3; D not certain. CDR3 length: 12 amino acids. V lost 8 bases and J lost 0, with 5 bases in between. Germline loops: CDR1 MNHNS, CDR2 SASEGT. The CDR3 nucleotides are TGTGCCAGCGGGAGCTCTGGAAACACCATATATTTT. Translation gives CASGSSGNTIYF.

This clonotype occurred many times. The rearrangement links TRBV7-2 to TRBJ2-7, with 15 bases aligning to TRBD2. The V gene end was trimmed by 1 base and the J gene end by 3 bases; junction bases not matched to a gene: 13. This CDR3 region has 20 residues. CDR1 is SGHTA and CDR2 is FQGNSA in the germline V gene. Written as DNA, the CDR3 is TGTGCCAGCAGCTTAGAAGAAGGGAGAGGACTAGCGGGAGGGGACTACGAGCAGTACTTC. This codes for CASSLEEGRGLAGGDYEQYF.

The chain links TRBV5-1 to TRBJ2-3; either TRBD1 or TRBD2 may supply D (6 bases each). Germline values: CDR1 SGHRS, CDR2 YFSETQ. This CDR3 is 15 amino acids long. V lost 0 bases, J lost 6 bases, and 14 bases lay in between. The CDR3 DNA is TGCGCCAGCAGCTTGGTAACGGGGGCTGGGGATACGCAGTATTTT. Its translation: CASSLVTGAGDTQYF.